Presented here are 8 T cell receptor beta chains from one specimen sequenced in a study of blood T cell repertoires in COVID-19. Data came from immunoSEQ multiplex PCR; TCRdb stores just in-frame clones and leaves some out. This table has 200,000 to 250,000 clones, approximately 90% appearing once. Sequenced material: PBMCs or T cells enriched from blood (not recorded which). The receptors were sampled from a woman in her 40s with acute COVID-19.

Points on this clone: The sample carries other DNA sequences with the same CDR3. The V gene is TRBV5-5, the J gene TRBJ1-5, with unresolved D. Trimming pared 0 bases from V and 7 bases from J, leaving 8 bases between. This CDR3 is built from 13 residues. In germline, CDR1 is SGHKS, CDR2 YYEKEE (reference sequence). The CDR3 DNA is TGTGCCAGCAGCTTGGAGGCGGGCCAGCCCCAGCATTTT. Protein: CASSLEAGQPQHF.

This clone was picked up a small number of times. V usage is TRBV27 and J usage is TRBJ2-3; unclear D gene. CDR1 and CDR2 (germline): MNHEY, SMNVEV (reference sequence). With 5 bases removed from V and 2 bases from J, the gap between germline ends came to 5 bases. This CDR3 spans 12 amino acids. The CDR3 DNA reads as TGTGCCAGCAGTCGGTACACAGATACGCAGTATTTT. Translated: CASSRYTDTQYF.

The count of this clone is one. This chain links TRBV19 with TRBJ1-1; the D gene is possibly TRBD1 (5 bases). Trimming pared 8 bases from V and 0 bases from J, leaving 19 bases between. Germline V gene data show CDR1 as LNHDA and CDR2 as SQIVND (reference sequence). This CDR3 region has 16 residues. The CDR3 reads CASGGAFKSLNTEAFF. CDR3 sequence (DNA): TGTGCCAGTGGCGGGGCATTTAAATCTCTGAACACTGAAGCTTTCTTT. Complete variable domain (other parts from reference TRBV19 and TRBJ1-1): DGGITQSPKYLFRKEGQNVTLSCEQNLNHDAMYWYRQDPGQGLRLIYYSQIVNDFQKGDIAEGYSVSREKKESFPLTVTSAQKNPTAFYLCASGGAFKSLNTEAFFGQGTRLTVV.

The chain is built from TRBV7-2 and TRBJ1-2, with D maybe TRBD1 (6 bases). The germline gives CDR1 SGHTA, CDR2 FQGNSA. Trimming took off 5 bases at V and 4 bases at J, with 20 bases between the two ends. The CDR3 has 16 residues. CDR3 nucleotide sequence: TGTGCCAGCAGCCCAGCCTCAGGGGCGCGGTCCTATGGCTACACCTTC. This gives the protein CASSPASGARSYGYTF. Combining the CDR3 with reference TRBV7-2 and TRBJ1-2 gives the whole variable domain GAGVSQSPSNKVTEKGKDVELRCDPISGHTALYWYRQSLGQGLEFLIYFQGNSAPDKSGLPSDRFSAERTGGSVSTLTIQRTQQEDSAVYLCASSPASGARSYGYTFGSGTRLTVV.

The rearrangement uses TRBV14 and TRBJ1-1; unclear D gene. CDR1 is SGHDN and CDR2 is FVKESK in the germline V gene. CDR3 length equals 14 residues. V was clipped by 4 bases and J by 1 base, with 10 bases between them. CDR3: CASSPYPGNTEAFF. For the CDR3, the DNA is TGTGCCAGCAGCCCGTATCCCGGGAACACTGAAGCTTTCTTT.

This clone was detected only once. Other DNA sequences in this specimen translate into the identical CDR3. This sequence joins TRBV5-1 and TRBJ1-4, with 11 bases fitting TRBD1. V lost 4 bases, J lost 6 bases, and 11 bases stayed unmatched. CDR1 is SGHRS and CDR2 is YFSETQ in the germline V gene. The CDR3 is 17 residues long. CDR3 amino acids: CASSLSRDRGKDEKLFF. The DNA of the CDR3 is TGCGCCAGCAGCCTATCCCGGGACAGGGGGAAGGATGAAAAACTGTTTTTT.

This clone was seen just once. The rearrangement uses TRBV4-1 and TRBJ2-1; 7 bases match TRBD2. Germline values: CDR1 MGHRA, CDR2 YSYEKL. V shed 1 base, J shed 6 bases, and the junction held 6 bases outside the gene matches. The CDR3 contains 15 residues. The CDR3 reads CASSQVGDYGNEQFF. CDR3 DNA sequence: TGCGCCAGCAGCCAAGTGGGGGACTACGGCAATGAGCAGTTCTTC.

The gene calls are TRBV3-1 (or the pseudogene TRBV3-2) and TRBJ1-2, with 10 bases that match TRBD1. The V gene's germline CDR1 is LGHDT and CDR2 YNNKEL (reference sequence). After removal of 0 bases from V and 8 bases from J, the junction contained 6 bases not matched to a gene. CDR3 length equals 15 residues. Here the CDR3 reads CASSQERTGGRGYTF. CDR3 nucleotide sequence: TGTGCCAGCAGCCAAGAAAGGACAGGGGGTCGGGGCTACACCTTC.